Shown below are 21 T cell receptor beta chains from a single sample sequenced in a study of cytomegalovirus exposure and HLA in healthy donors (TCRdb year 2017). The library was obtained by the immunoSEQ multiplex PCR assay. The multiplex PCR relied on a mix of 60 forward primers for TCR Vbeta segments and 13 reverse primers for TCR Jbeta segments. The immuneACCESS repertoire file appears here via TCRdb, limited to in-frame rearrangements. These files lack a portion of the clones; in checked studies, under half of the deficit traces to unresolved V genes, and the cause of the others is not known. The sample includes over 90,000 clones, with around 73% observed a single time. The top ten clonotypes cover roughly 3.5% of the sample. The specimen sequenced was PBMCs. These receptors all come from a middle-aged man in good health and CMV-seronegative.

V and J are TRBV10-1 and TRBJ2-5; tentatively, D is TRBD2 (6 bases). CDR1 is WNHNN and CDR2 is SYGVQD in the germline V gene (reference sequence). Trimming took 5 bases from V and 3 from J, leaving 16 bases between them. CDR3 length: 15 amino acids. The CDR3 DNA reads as TGCGCCAGCAGTCCGGGGACTCTGCCGAAAGAGACCCAGTACTTC. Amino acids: CASSPGTLPKETQYF.

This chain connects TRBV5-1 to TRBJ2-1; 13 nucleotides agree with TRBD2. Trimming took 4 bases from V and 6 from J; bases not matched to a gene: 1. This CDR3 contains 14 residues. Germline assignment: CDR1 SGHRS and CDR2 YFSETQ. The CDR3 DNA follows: TGCGCCAGCAGCCGGACTAGCGGGGGCAATGAGCAGTTCTTC. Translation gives CASSRTSGGNEQFF.

The CDR3, as DNA: TGCGCCAGCAGCCAGCTAAGGAGCGGAGGAGAGACCCAGTACTTC. Translation: CASSQLRSGGETQYF. This chain links TRBV4-3 with TRBJ2-5; TRBD2 is a possible D gene (5 bases). Germline CDR1 is LGHNA and CDR2 is YSLEER. The CDR3 runs to 15 residues. Between the trimmed V and J ends, which lost 3 bases and 4 bases, there was a span of 15 bases.

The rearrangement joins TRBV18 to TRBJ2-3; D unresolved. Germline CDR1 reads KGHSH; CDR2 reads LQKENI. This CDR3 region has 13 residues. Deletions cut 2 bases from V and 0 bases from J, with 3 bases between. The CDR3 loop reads CASSPISTDTQYF. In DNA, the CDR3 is TGTGCCAGCTCACCAATAAGCACAGATACGCAGTATTTT.

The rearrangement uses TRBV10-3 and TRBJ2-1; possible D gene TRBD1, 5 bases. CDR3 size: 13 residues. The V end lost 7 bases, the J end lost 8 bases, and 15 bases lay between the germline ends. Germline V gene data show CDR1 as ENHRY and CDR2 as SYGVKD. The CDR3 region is CAINQGSNDEQFF. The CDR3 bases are TGTGCCATCAACCAGGGAAGTAACGATGAGCAGTTCTTC.

CDR3 nucleotide sequence: TGCGCCAGCAGGGTGGGACAGCAAGAGACCCAGTACTTC. It encodes CASRVGQQETQYF. This rearrangement joins TRBV5-1 to TRBJ2-5, with 7 bases that match TRBD1. The V gene end was trimmed by 5 bases and the J gene end by 2 bases; junction bases not matched to a gene: 3. The CDR3 consists of 13 residues. Germline V gene data show CDR1 as SGHRS and CDR2 as YFSETQ.

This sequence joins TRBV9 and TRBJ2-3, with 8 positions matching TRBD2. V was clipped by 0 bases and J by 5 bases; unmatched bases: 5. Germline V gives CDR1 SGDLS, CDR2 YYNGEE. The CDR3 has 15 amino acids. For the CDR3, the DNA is TGTGCCAGCAGCGTAGTGCCTAGCGGGCTAGATACGCAGTATTTT. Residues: CASSVVPSGLDTQYF.

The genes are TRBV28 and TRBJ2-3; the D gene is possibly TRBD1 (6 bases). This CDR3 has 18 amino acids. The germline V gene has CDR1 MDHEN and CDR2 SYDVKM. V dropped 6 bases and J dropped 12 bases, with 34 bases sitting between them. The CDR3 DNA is TGTGCCAGCAGCTCGTTAGGGGGAAAAGACAAGCCCCCTCGCCGTCAGTATTTT. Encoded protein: CASSSLGGKDKPPRRQYF. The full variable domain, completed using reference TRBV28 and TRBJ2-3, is DVKVTQSSRYLVKRTGEKVFLECVQDMDHENMFWYRQDPGLGLRLIYFSYDVKMKEKGDIPEGYSVSREKKERFSLILESASTNQTSMYLCASSSLGGKDKPPRRQYFGPGTRLTVL.

The CDR3 sequence is CASSWDRGPSGNTIYF. CDR3 bases: TGTGCCAGCAGCTGGGACAGGGGGCCCTCTGGAAACACCATATATTTT. The chain recombines TRBV7-6 with TRBJ1-3; 12 nucleotides line up with TRBD1. This CDR3 comprises 16 residues. Germline V CDR1 and CDR2: SGHVS, FNYEAQ. J was trimmed by 0 bases and V by 4 bases; bases with no gene match: 1. Full variable domain (rest looked up from reference TRBV7-6 and TRBJ1-3): GAGVSQSPRYKVTKRGQDVALRCDPISGHVSLYWYRQALGQGPEFLTYFNYEAQQDKSGLPNDRFSAERPEGSISTLTIQRTEQRDSAMYRCASSWDRGPSGNTIYFGEGSWLTVV.

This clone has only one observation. The DNA for the CDR3 is TGTGCCAGCAGCTTAGTCAACACGGGAGAGACCCAGTACTTC. Translating gives CASSLVNTGETQYF. The rearrangement joins TRBV7-2 to TRBJ2-5, with D uncertain. Per the germline V gene, CDR1 is SGHTA and CDR2 is FQGNSA. With 1 base removed from V and 4 bases from J, the gap between germline ends came to 10 bases. This CDR3 region has 14 residues.

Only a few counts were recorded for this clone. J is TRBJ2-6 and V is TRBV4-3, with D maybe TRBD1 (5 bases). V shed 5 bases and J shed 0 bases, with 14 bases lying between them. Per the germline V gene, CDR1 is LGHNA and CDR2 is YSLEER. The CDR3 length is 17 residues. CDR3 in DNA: TGCGCCAGCAGCGTTCAGGGTTCCATCTCTGGGGCCAACGTCCTGACTTTC. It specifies CASSVQGSISGANVLTF.

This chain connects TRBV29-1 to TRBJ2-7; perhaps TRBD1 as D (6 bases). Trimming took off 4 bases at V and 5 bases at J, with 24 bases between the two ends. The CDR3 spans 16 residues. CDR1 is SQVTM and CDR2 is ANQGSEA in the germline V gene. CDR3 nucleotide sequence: TGCAGCGTTGTGGAGTATGTGCAGGGGTTCGACAACGAGCAGTACTTC. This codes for CSVVEYVQGFDNEQYF.

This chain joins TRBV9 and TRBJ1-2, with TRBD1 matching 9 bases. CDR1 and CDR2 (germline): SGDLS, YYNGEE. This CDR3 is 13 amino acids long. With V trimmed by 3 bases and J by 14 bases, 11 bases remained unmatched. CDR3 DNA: TGTGCCAGCAGCGGAAATGGACAGGGGTCAGGTACCTTC. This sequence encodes CASSGNGQGSGTF. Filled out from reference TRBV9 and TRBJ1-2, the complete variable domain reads DSGVTQTPKHLITATGQRVTLRCSPRSGDLSVYWYQQSLDQGLQFLIQYYNGEERAKGNILERFSAQQFPDLHSELNLSSLELGDSALYFCASSGNGQGSGTFGSGTRLTVV.

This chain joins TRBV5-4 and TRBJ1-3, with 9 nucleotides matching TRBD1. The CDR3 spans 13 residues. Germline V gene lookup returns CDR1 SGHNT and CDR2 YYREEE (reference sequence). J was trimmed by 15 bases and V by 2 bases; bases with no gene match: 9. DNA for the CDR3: TGTGCCAGCAGCTTCGACAGGGGGGCGGAGGGATATTTT. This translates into CASSFDRGAEGYF.

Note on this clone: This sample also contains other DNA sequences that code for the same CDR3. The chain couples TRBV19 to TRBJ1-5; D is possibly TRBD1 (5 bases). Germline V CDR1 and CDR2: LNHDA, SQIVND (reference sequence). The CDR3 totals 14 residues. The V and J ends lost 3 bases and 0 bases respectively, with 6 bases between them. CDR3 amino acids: CASSIRDSNQPQHF. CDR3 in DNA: TGTGCCAGTAGTATCAGGGATAGCAATCAGCCCCAGCATTTT.

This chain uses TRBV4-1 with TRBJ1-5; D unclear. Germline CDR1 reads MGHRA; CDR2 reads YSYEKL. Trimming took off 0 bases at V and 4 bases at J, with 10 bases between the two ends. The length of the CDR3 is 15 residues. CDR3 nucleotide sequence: TGCGCCAGCAGCCAAGATAGTCCCGGGAATCAGCCCCAGCATTTT. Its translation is CASSQDSPGNQPQHF.

The CDR3 is CASSQVHLSNEQYF. Written as DNA, the CDR3 is TGTGCCAGCAGCCAAGTACACCTCTCGAACGAGCAGTACTTC. The chain employs TRBV14 and TRBJ2-7; the D is unclear. Trimming removed 1 base from V and 5 bases from J, with 12 bases in between. There are 14 residues in the CDR3. Germline V gene sequence: CDR1 SGHDN, CDR2 FVKESK.

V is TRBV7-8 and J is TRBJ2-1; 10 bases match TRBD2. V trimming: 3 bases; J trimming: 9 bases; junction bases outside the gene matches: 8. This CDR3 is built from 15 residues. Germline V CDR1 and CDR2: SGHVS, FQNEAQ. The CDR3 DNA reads TGTGCCAGCAGCTTCCAGCGGGGGGGCATGTTTGAGCAGTTCTTC. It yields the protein CASSFQRGGMFEQFF.

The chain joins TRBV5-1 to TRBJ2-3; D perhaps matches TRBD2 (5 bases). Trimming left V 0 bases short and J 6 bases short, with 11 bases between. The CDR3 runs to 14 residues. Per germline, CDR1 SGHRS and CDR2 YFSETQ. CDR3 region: CASSLGSVGDTQYF. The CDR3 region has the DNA TGCGCCAGCAGCTTGGGTAGCGTGGGGGATACGCAGTATTTT.

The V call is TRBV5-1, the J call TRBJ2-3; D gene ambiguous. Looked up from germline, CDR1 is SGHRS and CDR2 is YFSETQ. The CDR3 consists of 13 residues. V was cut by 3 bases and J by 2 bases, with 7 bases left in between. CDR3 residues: CASSSRYTDTQYF. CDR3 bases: TGCGCCAGCAGCTCCAGGTACACAGATACGCAGTATTTT.

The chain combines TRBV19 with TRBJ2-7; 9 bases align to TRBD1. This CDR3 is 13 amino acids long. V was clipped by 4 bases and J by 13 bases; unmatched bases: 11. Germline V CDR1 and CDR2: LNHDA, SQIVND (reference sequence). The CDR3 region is CASSRDRDLGKYF. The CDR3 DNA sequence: TGTGCCAGTAGTAGGGACAGGGACCTAGGGAAATACTTC.